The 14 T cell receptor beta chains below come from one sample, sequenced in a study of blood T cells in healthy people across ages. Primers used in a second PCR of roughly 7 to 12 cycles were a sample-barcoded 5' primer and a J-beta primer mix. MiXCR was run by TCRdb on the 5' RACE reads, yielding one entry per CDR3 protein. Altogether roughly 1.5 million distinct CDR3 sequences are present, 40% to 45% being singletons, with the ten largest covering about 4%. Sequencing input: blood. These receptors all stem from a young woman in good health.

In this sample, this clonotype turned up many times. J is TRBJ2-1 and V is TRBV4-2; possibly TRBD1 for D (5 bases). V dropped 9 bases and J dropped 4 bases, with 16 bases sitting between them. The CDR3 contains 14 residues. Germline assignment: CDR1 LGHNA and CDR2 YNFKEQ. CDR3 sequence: CASTFARAYNEQFF. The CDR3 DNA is TGTGCCAGTACTTTTGCCAGGGCTTACAATGAGCAGTTCTTC.

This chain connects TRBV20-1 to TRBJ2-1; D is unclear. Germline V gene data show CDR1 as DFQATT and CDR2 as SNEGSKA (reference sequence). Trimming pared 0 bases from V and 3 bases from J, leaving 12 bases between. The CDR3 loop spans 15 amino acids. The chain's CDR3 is CSARDPRSHYNEQFF. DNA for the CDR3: TGCAGTGCTAGAGATCCGCGGAGTCACTACAATGAGCAGTTCTTC.

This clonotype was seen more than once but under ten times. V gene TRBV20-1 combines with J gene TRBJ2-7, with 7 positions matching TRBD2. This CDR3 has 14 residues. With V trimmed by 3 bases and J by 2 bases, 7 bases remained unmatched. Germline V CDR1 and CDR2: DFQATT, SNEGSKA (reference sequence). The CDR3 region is CSASNLAGAYEQYF. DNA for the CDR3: TGCAGTGCTAGTAATTTGGCGGGAGCCTACGAGCAGTACTTC.

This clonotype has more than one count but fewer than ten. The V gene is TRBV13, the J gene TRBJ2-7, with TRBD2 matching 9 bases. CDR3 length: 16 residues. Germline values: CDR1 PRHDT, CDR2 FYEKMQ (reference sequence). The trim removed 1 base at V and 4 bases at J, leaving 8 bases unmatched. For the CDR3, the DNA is TGTGCCAGCAGCTTAGCCGGATTAGCGGGAGATTACGAGCAGTACTTC. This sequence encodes CASSLAGLAGDYEQYF.

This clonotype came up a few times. CDR3 bases: TGTGCCAGCAGCATACCGGGGGTCAGCTCCTACAATGAGCAGTACTTC. Amino acid sequence: CASSIPGVSSYNEQYF. V gene TRBV7-9 combines with J gene TRBJ2-1; tentatively, D is TRBD2 (6 bases). The last part of the DNA fits TRBJ2-7 better; the J call may be wrong. The V gene's germline CDR1 is SEHNR and CDR2 FQNEAQ (reference sequence). The CDR3 spans 16 residues.

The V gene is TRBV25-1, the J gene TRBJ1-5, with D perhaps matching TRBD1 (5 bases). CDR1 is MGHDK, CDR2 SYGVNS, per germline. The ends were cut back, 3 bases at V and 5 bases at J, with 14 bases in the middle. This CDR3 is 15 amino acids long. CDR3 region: CASSDSGQGDQPQHF. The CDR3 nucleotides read TGTGCCAGCAGTGACTCGGGTCAGGGAGATCAGCCCCAGCATTTT.

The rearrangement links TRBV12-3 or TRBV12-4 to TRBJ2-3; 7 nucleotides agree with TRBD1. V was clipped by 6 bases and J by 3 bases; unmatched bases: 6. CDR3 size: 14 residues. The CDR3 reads CASRIQGFTDTQYF. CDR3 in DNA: TGTGCCAGCAGAATACAGGGGTTTACAGATACGCAGTATTTT.

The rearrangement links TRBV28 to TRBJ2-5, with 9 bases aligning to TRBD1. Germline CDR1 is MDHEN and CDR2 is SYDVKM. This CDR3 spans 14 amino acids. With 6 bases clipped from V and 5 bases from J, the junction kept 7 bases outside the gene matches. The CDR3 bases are TGTGCCAGCAGAGCCAGGACAGGGGTCGAGACCCAGTACTTC. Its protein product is CASRARTGVETQYF.

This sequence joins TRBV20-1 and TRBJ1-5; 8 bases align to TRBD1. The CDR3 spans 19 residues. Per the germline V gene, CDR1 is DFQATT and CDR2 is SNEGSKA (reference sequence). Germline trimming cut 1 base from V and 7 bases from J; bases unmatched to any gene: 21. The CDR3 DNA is TGCAGTGCTAGAGCTTATCGGGAGATCGGACAGGGAGATTTGCAGCCCCAGCATTTT. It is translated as CSARAYREIGQGDLQPQHF.

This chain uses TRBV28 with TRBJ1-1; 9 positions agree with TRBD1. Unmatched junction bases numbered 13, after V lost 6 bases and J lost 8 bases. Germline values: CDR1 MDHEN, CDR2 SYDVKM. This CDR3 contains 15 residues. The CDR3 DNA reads TGTGCCAGCAGGCCACAGACAGGGGGGGTTAGCGAAGCTTTCTTT. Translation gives CASRPQTGGVSEAFF.

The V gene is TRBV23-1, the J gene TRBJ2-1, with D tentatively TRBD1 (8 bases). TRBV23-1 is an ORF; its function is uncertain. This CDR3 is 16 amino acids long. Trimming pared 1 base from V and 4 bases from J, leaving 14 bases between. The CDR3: CASSQYDRGLYNEQFF. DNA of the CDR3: TGCGCCAGCAGTCAATACGACAGGGGACTATACAATGAGCAGTTCTTC.

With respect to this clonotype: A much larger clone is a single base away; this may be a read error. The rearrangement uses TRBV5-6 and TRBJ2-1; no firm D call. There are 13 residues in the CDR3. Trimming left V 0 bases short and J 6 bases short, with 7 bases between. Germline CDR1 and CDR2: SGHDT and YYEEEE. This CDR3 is CASSLVDRNEQFF. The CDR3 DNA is TGTGCCAGCAGCTTGGTGGACCGCAATGAGCAGTTCTTC.

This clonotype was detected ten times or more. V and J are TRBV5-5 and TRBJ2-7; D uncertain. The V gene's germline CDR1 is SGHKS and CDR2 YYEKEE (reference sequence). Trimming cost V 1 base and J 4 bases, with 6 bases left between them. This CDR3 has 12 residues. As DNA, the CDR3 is TGTGCCAGCAGCTTGCTCCGTTACGAGCAGTACTTC. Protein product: CASSLLRYEQYF. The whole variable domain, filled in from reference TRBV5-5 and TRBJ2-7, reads DAGVTQSPTHLIKTRGQQVTLRCSPISGHKSVSWYQQVLGQGPQFIFQYYEKEERGRGNFPDRFSARQFPNYSSELNVNALLLGDSALYLCASSLLRYEQYFGPGTRLTVT.

CDR3 nucleotides: TGTGCCAGCAGGTCTAATACAGGGGTAAAGCCCCAGCATTTT. This codes for CASRSNTGVKPQHF. This sequence joins TRBV27 and TRBJ1-5, with 7 bases fitting TRBD1. The CDR3 covers 14 residues. The germline V gene has CDR1 MNHEY and CDR2 SMNVEV (reference sequence). V dropped 6 bases and J dropped 8; count of bases not matched to a gene: 10.